This T cell receptor (beta chain) was recorded in a study of T cell changes during pregnancy in multiple sclerosis. This CDR3 comprises 15 residues. Per germline, CDR1 MNHNS and CDR2 SASEGT. V gave up 4 bases and J gave up 0 bases, with 13 bases separating them. Clones were sequenced by immunoSEQ multiplex PCR, and TCRdb holds only the in-frame ones, with some missing. The data contain tens of thousands of clones, under 95% of them singletons. This chain joins TRBV6-1 and TRBJ2-7; D is perhaps TRBD1 (6 bases). The source is a female donor with multiple sclerosis, enrolled in a pregnancy study. Here the sequenced sample was peripheral blood, taken in the third trimester of pregnancy. The CDR3 region has the DNA TGTGCCAGCAGTGGCCCGGCGGACAGCTCCTACGAGCAGTACTTC. It encodes CASSGPADSSYEQYF.